This TCR beta chain was recovered during a study of identical twins. Findings and limits, study-wide: A lower insertion count was a feature of abundant cord blood beta clonotypes, with no such feature in memory repertoires. Excess twin sharing in beta out-of-frame sequences was weaker. Interpretation of the results relied on cross-sectional statistical analysis and not on following the same donors.

Comments on this clonotype: Its matching antigen is unknown.

TCRdb re-analysed the 5' RACE reads in MiXCR, keeping a single row per CDR3 protein. The table includes under 500,000 distinct CDR3 sequences, 13% to 15% detected once. CDR3 size: 18 residues. CDR1 is SGHAT, CDR2 FQDESV, per germline (reference sequence). Trimming removed 4 bases from V and 10 bases from J, with 28 bases in between. These data also featured in a second study, about yellow fever vaccine responses in identical twins.

Sequencing used CD4+ T cells sorted from blood. This chain links TRBV11-1 with TRBJ2-2; perhaps D is TRBD1 or TRBD2 (5 bases each). The receptor was derived from a woman between 18 and 29 years old in good health. The DNA of the CDR3 is TGTGCCAGCAGCTCAGCCGGCCGGGACCCACTACGACGGGTGGAGCTGTTTTTT. This gives the protein CASSSAGRDPLRRVELFF. Using reference TRBV11-1 and TRBJ2-2 for the parts outside the CDR3, the full variable domain is EAEVAQSPRYKITEKSQAVAFWCDPISGHATLYWYRQILGQGPELLVQFQDESVVDDSQLPKDRFSAERLKGVDSTLKIQPAELGDSAMYLCASSSAGRDPLRRVELFFGEGSRLTVL.